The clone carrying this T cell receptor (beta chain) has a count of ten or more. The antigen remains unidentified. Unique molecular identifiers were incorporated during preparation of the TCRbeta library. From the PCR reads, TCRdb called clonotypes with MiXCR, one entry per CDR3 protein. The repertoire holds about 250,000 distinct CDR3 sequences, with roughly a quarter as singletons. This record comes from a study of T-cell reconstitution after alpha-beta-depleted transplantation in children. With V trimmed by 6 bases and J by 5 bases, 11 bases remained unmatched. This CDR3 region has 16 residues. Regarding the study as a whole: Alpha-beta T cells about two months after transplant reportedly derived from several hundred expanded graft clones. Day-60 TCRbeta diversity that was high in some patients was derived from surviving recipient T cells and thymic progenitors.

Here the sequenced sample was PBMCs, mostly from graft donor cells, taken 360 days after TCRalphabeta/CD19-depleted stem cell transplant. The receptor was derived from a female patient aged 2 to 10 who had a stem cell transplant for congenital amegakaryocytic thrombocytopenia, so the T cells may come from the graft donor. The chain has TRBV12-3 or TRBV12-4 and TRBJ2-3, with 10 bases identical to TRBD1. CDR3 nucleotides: TGTGCCAGCAGAGGGAGGTATGACAGGGGGCGAGATACGCAGTATTTT. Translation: CASRGRYDRGRDTQYF.